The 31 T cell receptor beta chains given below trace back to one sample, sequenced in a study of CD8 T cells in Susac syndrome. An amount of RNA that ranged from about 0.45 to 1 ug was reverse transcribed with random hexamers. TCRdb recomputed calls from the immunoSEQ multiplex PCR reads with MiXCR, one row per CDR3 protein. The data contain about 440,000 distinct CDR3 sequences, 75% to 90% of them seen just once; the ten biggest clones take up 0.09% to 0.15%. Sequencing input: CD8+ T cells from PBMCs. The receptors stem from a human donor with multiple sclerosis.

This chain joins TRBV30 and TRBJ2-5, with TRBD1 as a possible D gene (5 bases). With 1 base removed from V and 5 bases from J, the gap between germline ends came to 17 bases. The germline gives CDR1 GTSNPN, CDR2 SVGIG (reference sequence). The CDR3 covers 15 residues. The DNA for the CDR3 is TGTGCCTGGAGTGCTGGCCAGGGATTAGGGGAGACCCAGTACTTC. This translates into CAWSAGQGLGETQYF.

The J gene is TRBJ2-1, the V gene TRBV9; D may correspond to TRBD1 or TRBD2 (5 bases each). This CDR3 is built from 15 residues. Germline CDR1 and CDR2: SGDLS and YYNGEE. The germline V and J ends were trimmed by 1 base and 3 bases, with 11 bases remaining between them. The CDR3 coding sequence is TGTGCCAGCAGCGTATCCGGGGCGCTCTACAATGAGCAGTTCTTC. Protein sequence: CASSVSGALYNEQFF.

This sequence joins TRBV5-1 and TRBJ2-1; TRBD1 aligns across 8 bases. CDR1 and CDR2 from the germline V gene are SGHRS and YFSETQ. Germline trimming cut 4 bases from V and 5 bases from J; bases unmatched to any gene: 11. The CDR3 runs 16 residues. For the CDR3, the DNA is TGCGCCAGCAGCACCCCCGTTCAGGGGGCTGACAATGAGCAGTTCTTC. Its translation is CASSTPVQGADNEQFF.

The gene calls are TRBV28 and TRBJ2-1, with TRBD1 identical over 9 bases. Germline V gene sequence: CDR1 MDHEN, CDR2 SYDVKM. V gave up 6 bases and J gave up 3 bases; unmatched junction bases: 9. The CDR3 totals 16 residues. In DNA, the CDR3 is TGTGCCAGCAGGGTCCCCGGGACAGGGATCTACAATGAGCAGTTCTTC. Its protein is CASRVPGTGIYNEQFF.

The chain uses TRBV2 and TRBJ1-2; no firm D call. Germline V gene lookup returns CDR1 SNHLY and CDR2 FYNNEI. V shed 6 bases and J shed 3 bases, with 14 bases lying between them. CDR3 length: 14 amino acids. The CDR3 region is CASRADPEDYGYTF. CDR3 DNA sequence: TGTGCCAGCAGAGCCGACCCAGAGGACTATGGCTACACCTTC.

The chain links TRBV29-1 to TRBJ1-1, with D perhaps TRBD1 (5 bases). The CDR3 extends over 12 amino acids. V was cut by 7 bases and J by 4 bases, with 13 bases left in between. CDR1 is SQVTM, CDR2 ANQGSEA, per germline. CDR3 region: CSALRGGTEAFF. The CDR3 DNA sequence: TGCAGCGCTCTAAGGGGAGGCACTGAAGCTTTCTTT.

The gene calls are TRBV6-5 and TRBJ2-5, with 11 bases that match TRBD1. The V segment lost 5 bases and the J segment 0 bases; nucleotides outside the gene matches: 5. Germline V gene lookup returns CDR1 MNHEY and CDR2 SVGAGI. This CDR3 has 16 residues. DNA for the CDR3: TGTGCCAGCAGTAACCGGGACAGGGGGTACCAAGAGACCCAGTACTTC. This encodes CASSNRDRGYQETQYF.

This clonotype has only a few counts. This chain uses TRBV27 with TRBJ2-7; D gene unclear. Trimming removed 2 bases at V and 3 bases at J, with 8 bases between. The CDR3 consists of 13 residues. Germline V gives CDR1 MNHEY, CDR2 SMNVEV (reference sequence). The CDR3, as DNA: TGTGCCAGCAGTTTAGTCGGGTTCTACGAGCAGTACTTC. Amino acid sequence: CASSLVGFYEQYF.

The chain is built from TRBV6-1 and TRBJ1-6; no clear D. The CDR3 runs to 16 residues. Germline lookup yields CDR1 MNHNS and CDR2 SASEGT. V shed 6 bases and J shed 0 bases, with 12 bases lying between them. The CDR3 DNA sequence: TGTGCCAGCAGGGAGTGGAGACACTCCTATAATTCACCCCTCCACTTT. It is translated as CASREWRHSYNSPLHF.

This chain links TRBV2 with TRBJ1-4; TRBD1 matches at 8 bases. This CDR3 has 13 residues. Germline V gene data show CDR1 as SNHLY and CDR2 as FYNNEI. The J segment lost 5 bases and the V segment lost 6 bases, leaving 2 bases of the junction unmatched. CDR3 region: CASRRTGNEKLFF. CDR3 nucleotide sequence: TGTGCCAGCAGGCGGACAGGGAATGAAAAACTGTTTTTT. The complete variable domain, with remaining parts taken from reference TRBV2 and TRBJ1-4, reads EPEVTQTPSHQVTQMGQEVILRCVPISNHLYFYWYRQILGQKVEFLVSFYNNEISEKSEIFDDQFSVERPDGSNFTLKIRSTKLEDSAMYFCASRRTGNEKLFFGSGTQLSVL.

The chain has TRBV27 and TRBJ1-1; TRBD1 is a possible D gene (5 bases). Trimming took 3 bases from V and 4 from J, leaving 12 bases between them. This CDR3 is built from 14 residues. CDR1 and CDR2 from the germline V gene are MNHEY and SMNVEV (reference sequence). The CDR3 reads CASSFWYGGTEAFF. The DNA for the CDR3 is TGTGCCAGCAGTTTTTGGTACGGGGGCACTGAAGCTTTCTTT.

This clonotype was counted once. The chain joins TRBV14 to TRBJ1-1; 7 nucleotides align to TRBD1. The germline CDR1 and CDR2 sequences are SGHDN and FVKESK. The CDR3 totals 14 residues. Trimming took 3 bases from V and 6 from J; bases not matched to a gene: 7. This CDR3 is CASSQPEQGSEAFF. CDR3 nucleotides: TGTGCCAGCAGCCAGCCCGAACAGGGGTCTGAAGCTTTCTTT.

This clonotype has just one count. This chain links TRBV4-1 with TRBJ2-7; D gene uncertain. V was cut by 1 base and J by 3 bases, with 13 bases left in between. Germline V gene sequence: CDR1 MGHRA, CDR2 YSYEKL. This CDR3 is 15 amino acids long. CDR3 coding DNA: TGCGCCAGCAGCCAAGTTGGGGAAGGGATCTACGAGCAGTACTTC. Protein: CASSQVGEGIYEQYF.

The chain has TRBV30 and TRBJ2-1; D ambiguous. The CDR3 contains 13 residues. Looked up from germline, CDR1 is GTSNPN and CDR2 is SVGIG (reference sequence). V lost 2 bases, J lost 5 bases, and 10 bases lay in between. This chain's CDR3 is CAWSPLPDNEQFF. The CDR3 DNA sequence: TGTGCCTGGAGTCCACTGCCGGACAATGAGCAGTTCTTC.

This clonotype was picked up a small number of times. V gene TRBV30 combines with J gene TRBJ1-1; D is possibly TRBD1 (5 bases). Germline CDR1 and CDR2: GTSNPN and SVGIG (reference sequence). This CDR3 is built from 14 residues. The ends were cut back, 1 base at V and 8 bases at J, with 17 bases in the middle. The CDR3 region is CAWSAGNSRGEAFF. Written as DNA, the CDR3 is TGTGCCTGGAGTGCAGGGAACAGCCGAGGAGAAGCTTTCTTT.

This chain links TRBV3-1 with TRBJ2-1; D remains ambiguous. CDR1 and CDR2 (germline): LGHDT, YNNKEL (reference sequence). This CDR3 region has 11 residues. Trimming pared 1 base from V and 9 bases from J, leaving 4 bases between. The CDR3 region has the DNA TGTGCCAGCAGCCAAGGGGCTGAGCAGTTCTTC. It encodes CASSQGAEQFF.

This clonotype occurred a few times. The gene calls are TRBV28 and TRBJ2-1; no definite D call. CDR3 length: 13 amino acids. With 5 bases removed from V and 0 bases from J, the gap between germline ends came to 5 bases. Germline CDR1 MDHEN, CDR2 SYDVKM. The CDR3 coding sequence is TGTGCCAGCAGTCCTGCCTCCTACAATGAGCAGTTCTTC. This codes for CASSPASYNEQFF.

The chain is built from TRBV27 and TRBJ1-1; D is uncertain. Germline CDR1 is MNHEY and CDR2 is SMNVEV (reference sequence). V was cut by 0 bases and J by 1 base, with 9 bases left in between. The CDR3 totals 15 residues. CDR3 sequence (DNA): TGTGCCAGCAGTTTATCAGTCGGTGGGAACACTGAAGCTTTCTTT. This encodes CASSLSVGGNTEAFF.

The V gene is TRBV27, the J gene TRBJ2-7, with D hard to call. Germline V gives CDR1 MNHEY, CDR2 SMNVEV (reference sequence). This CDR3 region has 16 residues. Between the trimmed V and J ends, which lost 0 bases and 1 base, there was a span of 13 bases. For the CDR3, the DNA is TGTGCCAGCAGTTTATCAAACGGTTTACGATCCTACGAGCAGTACTTC. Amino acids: CASSLSNGLRSYEQYF.

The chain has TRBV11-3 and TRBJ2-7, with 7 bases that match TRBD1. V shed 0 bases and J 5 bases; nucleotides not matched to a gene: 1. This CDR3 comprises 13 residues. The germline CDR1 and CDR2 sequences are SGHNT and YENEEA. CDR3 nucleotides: TGTGCCAGCAGCTTAGAAAGGGGGCACGAGCAGTACTTC. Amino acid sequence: CASSLERGHEQYF.

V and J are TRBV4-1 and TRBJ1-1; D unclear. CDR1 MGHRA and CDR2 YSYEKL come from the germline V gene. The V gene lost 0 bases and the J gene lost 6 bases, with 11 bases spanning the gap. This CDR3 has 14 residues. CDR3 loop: CASSQDPNGSEAFF. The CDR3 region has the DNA TGCGCCAGCAGCCAAGATCCCAACGGGTCTGAAGCTTTCTTT.

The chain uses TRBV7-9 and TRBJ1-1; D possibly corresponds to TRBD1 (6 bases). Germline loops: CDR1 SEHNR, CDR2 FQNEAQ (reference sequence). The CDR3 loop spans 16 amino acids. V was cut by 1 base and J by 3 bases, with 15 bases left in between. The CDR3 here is CASSLVGARGDTEAFF. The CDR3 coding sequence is TGTGCCAGCAGCTTAGTAGGGGCAAGGGGGGACACTGAAGCTTTCTTT.

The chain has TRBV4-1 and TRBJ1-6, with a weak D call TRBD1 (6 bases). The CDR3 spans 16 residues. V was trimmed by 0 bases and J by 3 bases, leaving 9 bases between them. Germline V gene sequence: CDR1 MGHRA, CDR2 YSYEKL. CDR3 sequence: CASSQDRTVYNSPLHF. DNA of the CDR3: TGCGCCAGCAGCCAAGATCGGACAGTCTATAATTCACCCCTCCACTTT.

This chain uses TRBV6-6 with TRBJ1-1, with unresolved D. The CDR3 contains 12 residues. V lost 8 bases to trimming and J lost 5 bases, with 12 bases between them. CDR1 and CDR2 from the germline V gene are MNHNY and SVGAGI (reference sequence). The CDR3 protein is CASCTRSTEAFF. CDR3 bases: TGTGCCAGCTGCACCCGAAGTACTGAAGCTTTCTTT.

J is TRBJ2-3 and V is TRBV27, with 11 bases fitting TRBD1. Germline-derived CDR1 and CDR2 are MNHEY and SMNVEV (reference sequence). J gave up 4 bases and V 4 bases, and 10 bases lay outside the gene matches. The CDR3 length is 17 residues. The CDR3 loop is CASSSQWTGGAADTQYF. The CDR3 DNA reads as TGTGCCAGCAGTTCCCAATGGACAGGGGGCGCGGCAGATACGCAGTATTTT.

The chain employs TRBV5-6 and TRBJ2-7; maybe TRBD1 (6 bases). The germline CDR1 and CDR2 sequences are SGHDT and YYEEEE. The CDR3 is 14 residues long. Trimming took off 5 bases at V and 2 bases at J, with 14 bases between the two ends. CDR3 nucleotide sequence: TGTGCCAGCAGTTCACCGGGACAAGCCTACGAGCAGTACTTC. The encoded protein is CASSSPGQAYEQYF. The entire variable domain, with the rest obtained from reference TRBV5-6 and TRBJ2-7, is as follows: DAGVTQSPTHLIKTRGQQVTLRCSPKSGHDTVSWYQQALGQGPQFIFQYYEEEERQRGNFPDRFSGHQFPNYSSELNVNALLLGDSALYLCASSSPGQAYEQYFGPGTRLTVT.

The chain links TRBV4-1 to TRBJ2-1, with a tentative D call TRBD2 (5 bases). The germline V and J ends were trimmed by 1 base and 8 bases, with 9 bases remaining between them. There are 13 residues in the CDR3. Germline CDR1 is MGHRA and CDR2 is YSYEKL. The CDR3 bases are TGCGCCAGCAGCCAAGTTTTGAGGGATGAGCAGTTCTTC. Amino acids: CASSQVLRDEQFF.

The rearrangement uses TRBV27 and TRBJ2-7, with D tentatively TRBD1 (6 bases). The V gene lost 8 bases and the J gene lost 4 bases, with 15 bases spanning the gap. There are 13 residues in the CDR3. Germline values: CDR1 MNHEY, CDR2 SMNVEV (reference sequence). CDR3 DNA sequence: TGTGCCAGCGGACCGGGACAATTTTACGAGCAGTACTTC. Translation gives CASGPGQFYEQYF.

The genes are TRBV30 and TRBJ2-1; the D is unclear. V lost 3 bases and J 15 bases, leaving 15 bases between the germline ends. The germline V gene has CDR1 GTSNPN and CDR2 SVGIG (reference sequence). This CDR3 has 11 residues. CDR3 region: CAWSYRSEGFF. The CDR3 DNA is TGTGCCTGGAGCTACCGGTCGGAAGGGTTCTTC.

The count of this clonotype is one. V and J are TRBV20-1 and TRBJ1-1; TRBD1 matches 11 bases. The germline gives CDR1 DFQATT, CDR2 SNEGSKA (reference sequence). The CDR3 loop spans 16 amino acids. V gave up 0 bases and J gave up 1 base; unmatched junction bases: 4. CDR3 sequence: CSARDLGTGGNTEAFF. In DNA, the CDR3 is TGCAGTGCTAGAGATCTTGGGACAGGGGGGAACACTGAAGCTTTCTTT.

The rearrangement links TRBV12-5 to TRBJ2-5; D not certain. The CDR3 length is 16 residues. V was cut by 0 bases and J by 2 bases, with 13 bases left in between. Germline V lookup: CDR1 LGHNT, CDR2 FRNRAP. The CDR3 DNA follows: TGTGCTAGTGGTTTGGTATTGAAATGGAAACAAGAGACCCAGTACTTC. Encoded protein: CASGLVLKWKQETQYF. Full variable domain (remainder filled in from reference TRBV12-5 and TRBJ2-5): DARVTQTPRHKVTEMGQEVTMRCQPILGHNTVFWYRQTMMQGLELLAYFRNRAPLDDSGMPKDRFSAEMPDATLATLKIQPSEPRDSAVYFCASGLVLKWKQETQYFGPGTRLLVL.